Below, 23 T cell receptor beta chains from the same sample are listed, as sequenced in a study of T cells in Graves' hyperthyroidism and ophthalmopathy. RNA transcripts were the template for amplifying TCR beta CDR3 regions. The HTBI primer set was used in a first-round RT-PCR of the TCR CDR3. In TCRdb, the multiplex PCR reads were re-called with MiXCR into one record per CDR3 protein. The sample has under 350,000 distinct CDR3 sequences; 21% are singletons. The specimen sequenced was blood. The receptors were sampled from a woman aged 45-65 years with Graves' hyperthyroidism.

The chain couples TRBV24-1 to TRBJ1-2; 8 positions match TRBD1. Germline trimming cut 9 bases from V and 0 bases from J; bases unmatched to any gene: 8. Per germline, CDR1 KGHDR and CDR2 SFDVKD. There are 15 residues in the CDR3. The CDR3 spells CATSTGGRANYGYTF. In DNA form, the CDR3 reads TGTGCCACCTCAACAGGGGGGAGAGCTAACTATGGCTACACCTTC.

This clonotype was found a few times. The CDR3 is CASSVAATNEKLFF. Here the CDR3 DNA reads TGTGCCAGCAGCGTAGCCGCAACTAATGAAAAACTGTTTTTT. This chain joins TRBV9 and TRBJ1-4; D not certain. The CDR3 has 14 amino acids. Trimming removed 0 bases at V and 0 bases at J, with 3 bases between. Looked up from germline, CDR1 is SGDLS and CDR2 is YYNGEE.

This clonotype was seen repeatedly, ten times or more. This chain's CDR3 is CASSLPPQLGYTF. The CDR3 coding sequence is TGTGCCAGCAGCTTGCCCCCCCAGTTGGGCTACACCTTC. The chain employs TRBV5-8 and TRBJ1-2; D is undetermined. CDR1 is SGHTS, CDR2 YDEGEE, per germline. The CDR3 loop spans 13 amino acids. V lost 1 base and J lost 8, with 12 bases in between.

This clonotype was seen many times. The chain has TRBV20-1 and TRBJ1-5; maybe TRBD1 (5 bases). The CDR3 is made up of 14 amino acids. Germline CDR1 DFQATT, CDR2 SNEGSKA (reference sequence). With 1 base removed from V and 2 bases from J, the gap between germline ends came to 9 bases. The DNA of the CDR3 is TGCAGTGCTAGAGCCGACAGTGGCAATCAGCCCCAGCATTTT. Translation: CSARADSGNQPQHF.

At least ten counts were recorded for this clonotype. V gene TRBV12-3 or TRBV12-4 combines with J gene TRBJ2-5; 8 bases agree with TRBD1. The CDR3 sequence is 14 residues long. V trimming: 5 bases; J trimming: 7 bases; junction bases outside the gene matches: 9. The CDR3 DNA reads TGTGCCAGCAGTGTAGGGACAGGTTTTGTGACCCAGTACTTC. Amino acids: CASSVGTGFVTQYF.

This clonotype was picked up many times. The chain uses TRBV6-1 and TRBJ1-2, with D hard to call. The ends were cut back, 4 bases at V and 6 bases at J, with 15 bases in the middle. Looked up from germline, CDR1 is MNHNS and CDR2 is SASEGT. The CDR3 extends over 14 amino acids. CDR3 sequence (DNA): TGTGCCAGCAGTGCCCGAGGCAGCGTCGATGGCTACACCTTC. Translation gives CASSARGSVDGYTF.

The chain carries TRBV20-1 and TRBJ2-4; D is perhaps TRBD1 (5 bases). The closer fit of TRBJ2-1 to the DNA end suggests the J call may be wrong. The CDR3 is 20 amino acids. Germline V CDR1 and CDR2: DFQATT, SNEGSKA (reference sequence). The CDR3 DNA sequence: TGCAGTGCTAGAGAGATCGCTCCAGGGCTAATCCGGGTAGCCAAAAACATTCAGTTCTTC. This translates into CSAREIAPGLIRVAKNIQFF.

CDR3 residues: CASSPRLQSAYGYTF. CDR3 DNA: TGTGCCAGCAGCCCTCGATTACAGAGCGCCTATGGCTACACCTTC. This sequence joins TRBV7-8 and TRBJ1-2; no reliable D call. CDR3 length: 15 residues. CDR1 is SGHVS and CDR2 is FQNEAQ in the germline V gene. Trimming removed 5 bases from V and 4 bases from J, with 17 bases in between.

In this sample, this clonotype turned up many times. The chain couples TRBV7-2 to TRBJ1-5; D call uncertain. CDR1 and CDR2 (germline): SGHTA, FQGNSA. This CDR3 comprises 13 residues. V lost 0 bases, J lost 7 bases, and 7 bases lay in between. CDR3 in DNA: TGTGCCAGCAGCTTAGCAGAGTACCAGCCCCAGCATTTT. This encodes CASSLAEYQPQHF. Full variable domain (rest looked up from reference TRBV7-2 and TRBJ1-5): GAGVSQSPSNKVTEKGKDVELRCDPISGHTALYWYRQSLGQGLEFLIYFQGNSAPDKSGLPSDRFSAERTGGSVSTLTIQRTQQEDSAVYLCASSLAEYQPQHFGDGTRLSIL.

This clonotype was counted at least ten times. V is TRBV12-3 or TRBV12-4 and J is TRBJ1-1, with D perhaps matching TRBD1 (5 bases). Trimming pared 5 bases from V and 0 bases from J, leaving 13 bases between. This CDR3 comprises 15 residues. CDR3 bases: TGTGCCAGCAGTCCTCTCCAGGGTATGAACACTGAAGCTTTCTTT. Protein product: CASSPLQGMNTEAFF.

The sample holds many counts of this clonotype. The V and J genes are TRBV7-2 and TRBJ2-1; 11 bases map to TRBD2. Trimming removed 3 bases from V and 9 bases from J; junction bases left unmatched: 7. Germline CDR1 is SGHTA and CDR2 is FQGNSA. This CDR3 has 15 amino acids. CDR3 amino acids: CASSFGLAGGTEQFF. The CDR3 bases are TGTGCCAGCAGCTTTGGGCTAGCGGGAGGTACTGAGCAGTTCTTC.

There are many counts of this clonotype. CDR3 protein: CASSQSRFHEQYF. The CDR3 DNA reads as TGTGCCAGCAGCCAATCCAGGTTCCACGAGCAGTACTTC. This rearrangement joins TRBV3-1 to TRBJ2-7; D not resolved. V was pared by 2 bases and J by 5 bases, with 10 bases between. Looked up from germline, CDR1 is LGHDT and CDR2 is YNNKEL (reference sequence). The CDR3 has 13 amino acids.

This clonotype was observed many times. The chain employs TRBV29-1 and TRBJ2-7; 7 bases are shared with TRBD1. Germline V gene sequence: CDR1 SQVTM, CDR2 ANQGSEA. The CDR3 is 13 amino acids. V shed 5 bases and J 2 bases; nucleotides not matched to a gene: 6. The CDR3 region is CSVSRTGTYEQYF. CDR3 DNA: TGCAGCGTTTCTCGGACAGGAACCTACGAGCAGTACTTC.

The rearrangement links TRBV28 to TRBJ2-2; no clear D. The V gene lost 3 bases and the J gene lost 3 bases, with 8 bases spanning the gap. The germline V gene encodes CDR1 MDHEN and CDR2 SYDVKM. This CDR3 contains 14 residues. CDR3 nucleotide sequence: TGTGCCAGCAGTTTTGGGCCCCACACCGGGGAGCTGTTTTTT. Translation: CASSFGPHTGELFF. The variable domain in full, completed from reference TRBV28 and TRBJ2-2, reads DVKVTQSSRYLVKRTGEKVFLECVQDMDHENMFWYRQDPGLGLRLIYFSYDVKMKEKGDIPEGYSVSREKKERFSLILESASTNQTSMYLCASSFGPHTGELFFGEGSRLTVL.

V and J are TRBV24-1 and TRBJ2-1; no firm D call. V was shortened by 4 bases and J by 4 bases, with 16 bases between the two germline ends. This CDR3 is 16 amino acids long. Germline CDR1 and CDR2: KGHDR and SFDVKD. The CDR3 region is CATSDYKAADYNEQFF. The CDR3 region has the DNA TGTGCCACCAGTGACTACAAGGCGGCGGATTACAATGAGCAGTTCTTC.

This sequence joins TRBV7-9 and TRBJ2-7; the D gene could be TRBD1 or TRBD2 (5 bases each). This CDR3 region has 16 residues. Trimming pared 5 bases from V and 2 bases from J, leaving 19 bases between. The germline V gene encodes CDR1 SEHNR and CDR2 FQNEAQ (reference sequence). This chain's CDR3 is CASSTTVGVGTYEQYF. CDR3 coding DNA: TGTGCCAGCAGCACCACGGTGGGGGTCGGGACCTACGAGCAGTACTTC.

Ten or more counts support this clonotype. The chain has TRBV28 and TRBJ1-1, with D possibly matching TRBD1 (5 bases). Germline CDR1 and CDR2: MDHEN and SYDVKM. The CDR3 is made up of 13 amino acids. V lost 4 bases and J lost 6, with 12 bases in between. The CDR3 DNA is TGTGCCAGCAGTTCGGGGGGGTTCCCTGAAGCTTTCTTT. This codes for CASSSGGFPEAFF. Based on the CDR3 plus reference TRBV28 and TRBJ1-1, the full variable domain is DVKVTQSSRYLVKRTGEKVFLECVQDMDHENMFWYRQDPGLGLRLIYFSYDVKMKEKGDIPEGYSVSREKKERFSLILESASTNQTSMYLCASSSGGFPEAFFGQGTRLTVV.

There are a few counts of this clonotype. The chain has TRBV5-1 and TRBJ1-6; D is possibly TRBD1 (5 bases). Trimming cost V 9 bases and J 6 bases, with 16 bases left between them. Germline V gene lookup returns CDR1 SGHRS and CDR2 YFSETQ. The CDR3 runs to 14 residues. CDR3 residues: CATGEGRGNSPLHF. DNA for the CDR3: TGCGCCACCGGAGAGGGACGGGGTAATTCACCCCTCCACTTT.

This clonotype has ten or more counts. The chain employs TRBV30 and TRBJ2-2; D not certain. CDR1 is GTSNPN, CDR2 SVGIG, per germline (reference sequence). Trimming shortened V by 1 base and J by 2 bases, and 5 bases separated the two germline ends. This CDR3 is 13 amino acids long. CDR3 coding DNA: TGTGCCTGGAGTGACACCAACACCGGGGAGCTGTTTTTT. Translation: CAWSDTNTGELFF.

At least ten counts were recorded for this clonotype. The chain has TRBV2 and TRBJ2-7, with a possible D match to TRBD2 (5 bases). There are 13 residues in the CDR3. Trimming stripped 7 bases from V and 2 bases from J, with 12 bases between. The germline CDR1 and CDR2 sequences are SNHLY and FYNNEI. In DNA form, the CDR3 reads TGTGCCAGCATCGACCGGGATCCCTACGAGCAGTACTTC. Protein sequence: CASIDRDPYEQYF.

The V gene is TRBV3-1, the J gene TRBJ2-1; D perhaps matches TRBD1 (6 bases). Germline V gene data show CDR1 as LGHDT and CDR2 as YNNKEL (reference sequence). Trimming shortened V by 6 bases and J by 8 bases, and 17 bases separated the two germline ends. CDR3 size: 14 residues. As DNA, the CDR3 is TGTGCCAGCAGTGAACAGGGACAAAGAGATGAGCAGTTCTTC. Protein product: CASSEQGQRDEQFF.

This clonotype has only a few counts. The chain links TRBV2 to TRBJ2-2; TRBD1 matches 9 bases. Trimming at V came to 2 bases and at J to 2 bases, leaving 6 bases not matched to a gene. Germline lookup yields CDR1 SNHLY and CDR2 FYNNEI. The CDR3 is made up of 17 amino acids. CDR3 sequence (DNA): TGTGCCAGCAGTGAATCTTGGACAGGGGAAAACACCGGGGAGCTGTTTTTT. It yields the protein CASSESWTGENTGELFF.

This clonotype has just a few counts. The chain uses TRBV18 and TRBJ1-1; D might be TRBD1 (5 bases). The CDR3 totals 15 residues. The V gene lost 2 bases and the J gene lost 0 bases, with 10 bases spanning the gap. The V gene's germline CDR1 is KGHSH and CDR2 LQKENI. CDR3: CASSPRDGMNTEAFF. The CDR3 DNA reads TGTGCCAGCTCACCAAGGGACGGAATGAACACTGAAGCTTTCTTT.